One sample yielded the 2 T cell receptor beta chains listed below, sequenced in a study of shared clonotypes between healthy human individuals. CD45RO negativity and positive selection for CCR7 defined naive CD8 cells, a population that excluded terminally differentiated effector memory CD45RA+ cells. The assay was immunoSEQ multiplex PCR, and TCRdb's table has in-frame clones only and misses some. This sample yields under 1 million clones, of which 80% to 95% are seen a single time; approximately 25% belongs to the top ten. Sequenced sample: naive CD8+ T cells sorted from blood. The receptors stem from a man under 40 in good health.

The CDR3 is CSVAGLAGGLHEQYF. In nucleotides, the CDR3 is TGCAGCGTTGCAGGGCTAGCGGGAGGATTGCACGAGCAGTACTTC. The chain has TRBV29-1 and TRBJ2-7, with 11 bases that match TRBD2. The J segment lost 5 bases and the V segment lost 4 bases, leaving 10 bases of the junction unmatched. Germline V lookup: CDR1 SQVTM, CDR2 ANQGSEA. The CDR3 has 15 amino acids.

The V gene is TRBV28, the J gene TRBJ2-7, with TRBD1 as a possible D gene (5 bases). This CDR3 is built from 14 residues. Trimming cost V 4 bases and J 2 bases, with 12 bases left between them. Germline assignment: CDR1 MDHEN and CDR2 SYDVKM. CDR3 coding DNA: TGTGCCAGCAGTTACGGACAAAGTGCCTACGAGCAGTACTTC. The encoded protein is CASSYGQSAYEQYF.